The 11 T cell receptor beta chains listed next were all sequenced from one sample in a study of Ad26.COV2.S vaccination and SARS-CoV-2 variants. Using immunoSEQ multiplex PCR, the repertoire was profiled, and TCRdb retains in-frame clones only, with some absent. The profile shows some 390,000 clones, 75% to 90% of them singletons. The treatment here: 15 to 20 received Ad26.COV2.S at low or high dose, single or two shots; about 5 received placebo; per-sample allocation not given. On day 63 after the first injection, vaccine and placebo recipients gave samples. This material consisted of peripheral blood, taken in a trial of Ad26.COV2.S vaccine versus placebo. These receptors were collected from a person aged 18 to 65 who received the Ad26.COV2.S COVID-19 vaccine or a placebo.

The rearrangement joins TRBV6-2 or TRBV6-3 to TRBJ2-2; 11 positions match TRBD2. The V gene's germline CDR1 is MNHEY and CDR2 SVGEGT. The CDR3 runs to 16 residues. The junction had 8 bases not matched to a gene; V was cut back by 5 bases and J by 6 bases. CDR3 bases: TGTGCCAGCAGTCCCCGGGTAGCGGGGGGGCCCGGGGAGCTGTTTTTT. Residues: CASSPRVAGGPGELFF.

The chain employs TRBV6-6 and TRBJ1-5; tentative D call: TRBD1 (5 bases). V was shortened by 5 bases and J by 0 bases, with 20 bases between the two germline ends. Per germline, CDR1 MNHNY and CDR2 SVGAGI (reference sequence). CDR3 size: 18 residues. CDR3 amino acids: CASSQPAAGKYSNQPQHF. CDR3 sequence (DNA): TGTGCCAGCAGTCAACCTGCGGCAGGGAAATATAGCAATCAGCCCCAGCATTTT.

V usage is TRBV19 and J usage is TRBJ2-1, with 11 bases identical to TRBD2. V gave up 1 base and J gave up 6 bases; unmatched junction bases: 2. Germline V gives CDR1 LNHDA, CDR2 SQIVND (reference sequence). The CDR3 loop spans 15 amino acids. DNA of the CDR3: TGTGCCAGTAGTATAGTCCTAGCGGGGGGCAATGAGCAGTTCTTC. This translates into CASSIVLAGGNEQFF.

V is TRBV29-1 and J is TRBJ2-3; D may correspond to TRBD1 or TRBD2 (5 bases each). CDR3 length: 16 amino acids. Germline V gives CDR1 SQVTM, CDR2 ANQGSEA. The V and J ends lost 0 bases and 2 bases respectively, with 15 bases between them. CDR3 in amino acids: CSVEDLGEWVTDTQYF. The CDR3 nucleotides are TGCAGCGTTGAAGATCTAGGGGAGTGGGTCACAGATACGCAGTATTTT.

V is TRBV4-1 and J is TRBJ1-6; D possibly corresponds to TRBD1 (5 bases). Trimming cost V 0 bases and J 6 bases, with 12 bases left between them. This CDR3 is 16 amino acids long. Germline-derived CDR1 and CDR2 are MGHRA and YSYEKL. In DNA form, the CDR3 reads TGCGCCAGCAGCCAAGATCAGGGATCTACTAATTCACCCCTCCACTTT. Translating it yields CASSQDQGSTNSPLHF.

V usage is TRBV2 and J usage is TRBJ2-7, with a tentative D call TRBD2 (6 bases). The CDR3 has 13 amino acids. V lost 6 bases and J lost 6, with 15 bases in between. Germline V gene lookup returns CDR1 SNHLY and CDR2 FYNNEI. CDR3 protein: CASSGTAGGEQYF. CDR3 in DNA: TGTGCCAGCAGCGGGACGGCCGGGGGCGAGCAGTACTTC. Using reference TRBV2 and TRBJ2-7 for the parts outside the CDR3, the full variable domain is EPEVTQTPSHQVTQMGQEVILRCVPISNHLYFYWYRQILGQKVEFLVSFYNNEISEKSEIFDDQFSVERPDGSNFTLKIRSTKLEDSAMYFCASSGTAGGEQYFGPGTRLTVT.

The sample holds one count of this clone. The CDR3 DNA follows: TGCGCCAGCAGCTTGCAATTTTTCCAAGAGACCCAGTACTTC. It specifies CASSLQFFQETQYF. The V and J genes are TRBV5-1 and TRBJ2-5, with D unresolved. Germline V gene sequence: CDR1 SGHRS, CDR2 YFSETQ. Trimming left V 1 base short and J 1 base short, with 8 bases between. The CDR3 spans 14 residues.

The chain couples TRBV21-1 to TRBJ1-5. TRBV21-1 is tagged as a pseudogene. The CDR3 has 18 amino acids. CDR3 loop: CASSNLPGDPEENQPQHF. DNA for the CDR3: TGTGCCAGCAGCAATCTCCCTGGGGATCCGGAAGAAAATCAGCCCCAGCATTTT.

The J gene is TRBJ2-3, the V gene TRBV5-1, with a weak D call TRBD1 (6 bases). Germline CDR1 reads SGHRS; CDR2 reads YFSETQ. CDR3 length: 15 residues. The V end lost 4 bases, the J end lost 2 bases, and 14 bases lay between the germline ends. The CDR3 sequence: CASSRNRDTTDTQYF. The CDR3 region has the DNA TGCGCCAGCAGCCGAAACCGGGACACCACAGATACGCAGTATTTT.

The rearrangement links TRBV6-5 to TRBJ2-3; D is uncertain. The CDR3 extends over 13 amino acids. Germline V lookup: CDR1 MNHEY, CDR2 SVGAGI. Between the trimmed V and J ends, which lost 1 base and 6 bases, there was a span of 8 bases. The CDR3 DNA is TGTGCCAGCAGTTACTTGTCTTCCGATACGCAGTATTTT. It yields the protein CASSYLSSDTQYF.

The chain employs TRBV18 and TRBJ1-3, with a weak D call TRBD1 (5 bases). This CDR3 is built from 19 residues. The V end was cut by 3 bases, the J end by 0 bases, with 21 bases between. Germline V gives CDR1 KGHSH, CDR2 LQKENI. The CDR3 here is CASSPLEQSQAYSGNTIYF. The DNA of the CDR3 is TGTGCCAGCTCACCGCTAGAACAATCACAGGCCTACTCTGGAAACACCATATATTTT. Full variable domain (rest looked up from reference TRBV18 and TRBJ1-3): NAGVMQNPRHLVRRRGQEARLRCSPMKGHSHVYWYRQLPEEGLKFMVYLQKENIIDESGMPKERFSAEFPKEGPSILRIQQVVRGDSAAYFCASSPLEQSQAYSGNTIYFGEGSWLTVV.